This T cell receptor (beta chain) was captured in a study of Ad26.COV2.S vaccination and SARS-CoV-2 variants. The CDR3 runs to 18 residues. Trimming removed 5 bases at V and 2 bases at J, with 25 bases between. Per the germline V gene, CDR1 is SGHVS and CDR2 is FNYEAQ. Assay used: immunoSEQ multiplex PCR; TCRdb lists only in-frame clones, some missing. Of about 390,000 clones in the sample, roughly 90% are singletons; the top ten hold over 1.5%. The treatment: 15 to 20 received Ad26.COV2.S at low or high dose, single or two shots; five or six received placebo; per-sample allocation not given. Each sample was drawn 63 days after the first injection (of vaccine or placebo).

Here the sequenced sample was peripheral blood, taken in a trial of Ad26.COV2.S vaccine versus placebo. The clonotype comes from a person between 18 and 60 years old who received the Ad26.COV2.S COVID-19 vaccine or a placebo. This sequence joins TRBV7-6 and TRBJ2-7; TRBD1 might be the D (5 bases). The CDR3 nucleotides read TGTGCCAGCAGCCCCGCGCCGGCCTTGCAGGGAATTACCTACGAGCAGTACTTC. Protein sequence: CASSPAPALQGITYEQYF.